This TCR beta chain appears in the sequencing data of a study of T cells in Graves' hyperthyroidism and ophthalmopathy. This clonotype has only a few counts. What it binds is not known. V lost 2 bases and J lost 0, with 7 bases in between. The CDR3 consists of 14 residues. Germline CDR1 and CDR2: MGHRA and YSYEKL. Findings of the study overall: Among thyroid clonotypes expanded above 0.001, most also appeared in blood. A model using 13 V-J features told ophthalmopathy apart from stable hyperthyroidism.

Template material for amplifying TCR beta CDR3 regions consisted of RNA transcripts. In the first-round RT-PCR of the TCR CDR3, the HTBI primer set was used. TCRdb analysed the multiplex PCR reads with MiXCR anew, one entry per CDR3 protein. The data hold fewer than 450,000 distinct CDR3 sequences, with about 17% observed a single time. The study enrolled patients aged 18 to 65 with newly diagnosed hyperthyroidism of under 2 months' duration. Patients having uncontrolled infection, another autoimmune disease, pregnancy or lactation were not included. This receptor was obtained from a woman in her 30s with Graves' hyperthyroidism that later progressed to Graves' ophthalmopathy. The specimen sequenced was blood. The chain joins TRBV4-1 to TRBJ1-2, with D unclear. CDR3 coding DNA: TGCGCCAGCAGCCAAACAACTTCTAACTATGGCTACACCTTC. It is translated as CASSQTTSNYGYTF.